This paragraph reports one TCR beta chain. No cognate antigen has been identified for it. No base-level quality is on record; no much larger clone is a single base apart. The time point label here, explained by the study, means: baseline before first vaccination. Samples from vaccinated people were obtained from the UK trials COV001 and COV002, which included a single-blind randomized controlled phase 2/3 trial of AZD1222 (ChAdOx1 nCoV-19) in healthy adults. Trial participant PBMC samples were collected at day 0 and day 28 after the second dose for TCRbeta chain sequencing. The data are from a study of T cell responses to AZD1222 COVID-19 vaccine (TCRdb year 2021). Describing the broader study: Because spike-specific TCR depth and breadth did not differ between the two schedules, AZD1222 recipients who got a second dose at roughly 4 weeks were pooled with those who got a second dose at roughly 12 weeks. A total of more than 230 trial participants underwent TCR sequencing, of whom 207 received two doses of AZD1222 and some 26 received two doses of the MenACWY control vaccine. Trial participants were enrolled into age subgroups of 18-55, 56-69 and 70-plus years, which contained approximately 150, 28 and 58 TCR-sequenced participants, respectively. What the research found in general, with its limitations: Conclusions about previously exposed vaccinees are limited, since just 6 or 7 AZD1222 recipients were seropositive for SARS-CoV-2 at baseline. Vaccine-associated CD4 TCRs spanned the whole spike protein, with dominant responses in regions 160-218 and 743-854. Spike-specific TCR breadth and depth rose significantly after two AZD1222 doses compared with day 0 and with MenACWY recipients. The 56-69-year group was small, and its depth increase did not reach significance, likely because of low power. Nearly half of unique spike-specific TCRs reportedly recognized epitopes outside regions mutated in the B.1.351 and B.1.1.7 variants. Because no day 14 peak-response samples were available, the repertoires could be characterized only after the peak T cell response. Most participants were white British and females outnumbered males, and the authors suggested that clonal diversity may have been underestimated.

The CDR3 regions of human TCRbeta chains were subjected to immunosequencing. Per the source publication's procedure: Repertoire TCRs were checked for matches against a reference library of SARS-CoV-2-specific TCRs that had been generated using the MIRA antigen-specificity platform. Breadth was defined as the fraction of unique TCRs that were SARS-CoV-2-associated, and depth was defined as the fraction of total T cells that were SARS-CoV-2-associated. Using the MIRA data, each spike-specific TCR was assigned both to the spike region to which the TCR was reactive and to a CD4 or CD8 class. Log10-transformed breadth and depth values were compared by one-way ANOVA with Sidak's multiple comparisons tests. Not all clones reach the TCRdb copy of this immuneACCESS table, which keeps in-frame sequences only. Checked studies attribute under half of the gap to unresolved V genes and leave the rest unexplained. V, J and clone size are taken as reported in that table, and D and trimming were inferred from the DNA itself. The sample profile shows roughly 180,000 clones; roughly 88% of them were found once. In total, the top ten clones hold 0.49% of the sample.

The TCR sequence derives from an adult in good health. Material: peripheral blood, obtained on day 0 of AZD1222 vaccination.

CDR3 loop: CASSHRGYYEQYF. The DNA sequence is given as TGTGCCAGCAGCCACCGAGGATACTACGAGCAGTACTTC. This sequence uses TRBV14 and TRBJ2-7; no D gene call is confident. The germline V gene encodes CDR1 SGHDN and CDR2 FVKESK. V is clipped by 3 bases and J by 3 bases, and the sequence between their germline boundaries is 9 bases long. The cysteine opens and the phenylalanine closes a CDR3 of 13 amino acids. Only the CDR3 part of the read is kept: 39 bases, read in frame from the first base.